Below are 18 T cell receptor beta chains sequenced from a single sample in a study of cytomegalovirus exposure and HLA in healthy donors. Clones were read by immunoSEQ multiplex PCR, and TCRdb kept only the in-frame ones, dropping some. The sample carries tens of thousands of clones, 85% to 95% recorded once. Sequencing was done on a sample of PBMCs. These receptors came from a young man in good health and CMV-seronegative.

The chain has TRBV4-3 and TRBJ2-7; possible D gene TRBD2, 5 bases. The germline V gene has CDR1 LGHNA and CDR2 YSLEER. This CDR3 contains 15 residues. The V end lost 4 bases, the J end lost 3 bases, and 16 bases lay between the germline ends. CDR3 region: CASSPRLGEYYEQYF. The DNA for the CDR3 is TGCGCCAGCAGCCCCCGGTTGGGAGAATACTACGAGCAGTACTTC.

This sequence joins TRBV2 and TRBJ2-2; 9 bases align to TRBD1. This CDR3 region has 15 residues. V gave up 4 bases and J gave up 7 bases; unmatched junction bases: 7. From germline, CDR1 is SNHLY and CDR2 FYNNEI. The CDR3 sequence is CASSVRDRAGGELFF. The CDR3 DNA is TGTGCCAGCAGTGTTCGGGACAGGGCGGGCGGGGAGCTGTTTTTT.

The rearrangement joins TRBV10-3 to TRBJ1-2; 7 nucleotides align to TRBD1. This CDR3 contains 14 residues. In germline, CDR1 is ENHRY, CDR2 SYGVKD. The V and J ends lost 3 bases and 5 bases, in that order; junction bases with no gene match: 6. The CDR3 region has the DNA TGTGCCATCAGTGAAATGACAGGGAATTATGGCTACACCTTC. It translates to CAISEMTGNYGYTF.

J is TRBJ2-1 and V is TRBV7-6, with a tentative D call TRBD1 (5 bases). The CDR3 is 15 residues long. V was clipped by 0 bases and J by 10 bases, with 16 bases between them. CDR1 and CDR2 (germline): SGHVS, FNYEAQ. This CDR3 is CASSLAGAARHEQFF. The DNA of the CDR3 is TGTGCCAGCAGCTTAGCTGGGGCAGCCCGACACGAGCAGTTCTTC.

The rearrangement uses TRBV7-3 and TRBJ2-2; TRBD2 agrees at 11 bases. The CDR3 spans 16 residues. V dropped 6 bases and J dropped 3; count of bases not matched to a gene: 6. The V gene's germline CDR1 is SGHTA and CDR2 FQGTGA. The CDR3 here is CASRYTSGSYTGELFF. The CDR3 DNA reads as TGTGCCAGCAGATATACTAGCGGGAGTTACACCGGGGAGCTGTTTTTT. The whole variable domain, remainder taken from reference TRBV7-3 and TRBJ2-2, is GAGVSQTPSNKVTEKGKYVELRCDPISGHTALYWYRQSLGQGPEFLIYFQGTGAADDSGLPNDRFFAVRPEGSVSTLKIQRTERGDSAVYLCASRYTSGSYTGELFFGEGSRLTVL.

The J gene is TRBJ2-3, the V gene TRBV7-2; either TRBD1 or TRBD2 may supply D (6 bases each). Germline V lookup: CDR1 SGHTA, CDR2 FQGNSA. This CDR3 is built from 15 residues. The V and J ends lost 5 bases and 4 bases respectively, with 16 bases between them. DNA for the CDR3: TGTGCCAGCAGCCTAGGAGGGGGATCGGCAGATACGCAGTATTTT. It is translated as CASSLGGGSADTQYF.

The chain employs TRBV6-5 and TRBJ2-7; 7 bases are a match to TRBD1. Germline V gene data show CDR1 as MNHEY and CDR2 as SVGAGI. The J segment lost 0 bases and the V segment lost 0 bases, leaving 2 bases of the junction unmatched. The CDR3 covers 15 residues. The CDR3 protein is CASSYSGTVSYEQYF. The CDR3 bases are TGTGCCAGCAGTTACTCTGGGACAGTCTCCTACGAGCAGTACTTC.

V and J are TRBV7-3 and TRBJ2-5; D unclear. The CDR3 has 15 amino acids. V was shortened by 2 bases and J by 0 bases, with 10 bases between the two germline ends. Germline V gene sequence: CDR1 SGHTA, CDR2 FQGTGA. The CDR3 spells CASSLGVRDQETQYF. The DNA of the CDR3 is TGTGCCAGCAGCTTAGGAGTACGGGACCAAGAGACCCAGTACTTC.

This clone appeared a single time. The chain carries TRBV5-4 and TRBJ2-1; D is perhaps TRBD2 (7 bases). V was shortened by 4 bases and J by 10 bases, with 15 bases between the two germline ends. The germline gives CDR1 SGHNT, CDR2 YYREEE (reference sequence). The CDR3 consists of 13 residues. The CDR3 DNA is TGTGCCAGCAGCCCTGCGAGGGGGGGCGAGCAGTTCTTC. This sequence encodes CASSPARGGEQFF.

The CDR3 bases are TGCGCCAGCAGTGAGTCGGTACAGGGCAATGAGCAGTTCTTC. This gives the protein CASSESVQGNEQFF. The V call is TRBV10-1, the J call TRBJ2-1; a weak D match, TRBD1 (6 bases). The germline gives CDR1 WNHNN, CDR2 SYGVQD (reference sequence). Trimming left V 0 bases short and J 6 bases short, with 9 bases between. The CDR3 contains 14 residues.

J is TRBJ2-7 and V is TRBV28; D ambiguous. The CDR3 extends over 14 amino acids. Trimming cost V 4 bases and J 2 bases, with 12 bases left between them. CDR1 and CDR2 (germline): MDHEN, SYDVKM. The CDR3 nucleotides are TGTGCCAGCAGTTCGTTGACATCAGCCTACGAGCAGTACTTC. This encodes CASSSLTSAYEQYF. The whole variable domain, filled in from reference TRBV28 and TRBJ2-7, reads DVKVTQSSRYLVKRTGEKVFLECVQDMDHENMFWYRQDPGLGLRLIYFSYDVKMKEKGDIPEGYSVSREKKERFSLILESASTNQTSMYLCASSSLTSAYEQYFGPGTRLTVT.

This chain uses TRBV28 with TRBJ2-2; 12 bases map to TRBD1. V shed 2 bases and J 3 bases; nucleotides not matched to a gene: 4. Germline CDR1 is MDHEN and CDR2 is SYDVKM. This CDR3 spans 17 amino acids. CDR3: CASSLTGQGAYTGELFF. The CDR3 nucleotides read TGTGCCAGCAGTTTAACGGGACAGGGGGCTTACACCGGGGAGCTGTTTTTT.

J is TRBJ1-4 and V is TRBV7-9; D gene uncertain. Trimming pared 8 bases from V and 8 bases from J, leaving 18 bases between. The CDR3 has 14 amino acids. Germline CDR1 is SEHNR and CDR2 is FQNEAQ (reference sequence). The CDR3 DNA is TGTGCCAGCCACCCCCCGGGGATAGGAGAAAAACTGTTTTTT. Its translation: CASHPPGIGEKLFF.

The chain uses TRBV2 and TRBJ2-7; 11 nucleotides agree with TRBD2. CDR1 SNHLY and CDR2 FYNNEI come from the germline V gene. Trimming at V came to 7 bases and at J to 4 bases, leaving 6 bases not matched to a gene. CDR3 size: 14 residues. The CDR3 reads CASNIPSGRYEQYF. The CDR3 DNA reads TGTGCCAGCAATATTCCTAGCGGGAGGTACGAGCAGTACTTC. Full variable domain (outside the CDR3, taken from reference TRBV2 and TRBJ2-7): EPEVTQTPSHQVTQMGQEVILRCVPISNHLYFYWYRQILGQKVEFLVSFYNNEISEKSEIFDDQFSVERPDGSNFTLKIRSTKLEDSAMYFCASNIPSGRYEQYFGPGTRLTVT.

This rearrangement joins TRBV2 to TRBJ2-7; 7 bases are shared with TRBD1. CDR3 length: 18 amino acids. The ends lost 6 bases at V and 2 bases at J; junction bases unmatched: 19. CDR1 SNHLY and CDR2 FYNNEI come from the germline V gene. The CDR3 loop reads CASSYNLPRQGGTYEQYF. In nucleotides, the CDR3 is TGTGCCAGCAGCTATAATCTGCCCCGACAGGGCGGTACCTACGAGCAGTACTTC.

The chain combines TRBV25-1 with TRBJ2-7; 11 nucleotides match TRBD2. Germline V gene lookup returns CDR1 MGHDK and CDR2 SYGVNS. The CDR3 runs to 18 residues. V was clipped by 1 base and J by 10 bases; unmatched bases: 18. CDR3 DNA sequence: TGTGCCAGCAGTGAATCGTGGGCTAGCGGGAGGCCTCGGATCTTACAGTACTTC. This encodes CASSESWASGRPRILQYF.

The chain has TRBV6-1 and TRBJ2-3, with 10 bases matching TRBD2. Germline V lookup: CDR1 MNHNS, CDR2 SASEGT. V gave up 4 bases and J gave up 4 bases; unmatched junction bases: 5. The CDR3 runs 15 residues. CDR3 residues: CASSGRTSGSDTQYF. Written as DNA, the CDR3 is TGTGCCAGCAGTGGGAGGACTAGCGGCTCAGATACGCAGTATTTT.

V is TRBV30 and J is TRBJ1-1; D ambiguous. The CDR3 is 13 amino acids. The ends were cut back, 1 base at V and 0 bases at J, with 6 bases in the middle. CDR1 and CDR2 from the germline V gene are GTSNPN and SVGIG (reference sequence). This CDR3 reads CAWSERMNTEAFF. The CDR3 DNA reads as TGTGCCTGGAGTGAGAGGATGAACACTGAAGCTTTCTTT.